The rows below give T cell receptor beta chains drawn from one sample of a study of blood T cell repertoires in COVID-19. Libraries were prepared by immunoSEQ multiplex PCR; TCRdb keeps only in-frame clonotypes and omits some of them. Altogether 50,000 to 75,000 clones are present, about 76% being singletons, with the ten largest covering 50%. The specimen was peripheral blood. All receptors come from a woman of 80 years or more with acute or convalescent COVID-19. CDR3s include the opening cysteine and the closing phenylalanine or tryptophan. Fields, in order: CDR3 protein, CDR3 DNA, V gene, J gene, clone size, D gene. The D gene is left open where the match is weak. Rows give clone size only sometimes, using once, few, many, or a class for an expanded clone.

CASSMPFSWLAKNIQYF,TGTGCCAGCAGTATGCCCTTCTCATGGCTAGCCAAAAACATTCAGTACTTC,TRBV28,TRBJ2-4,NA,NA
CASSAPGTFNYGYTF,TGTGCCAGCAGCGCGCCCGGGACTTTTAACTATGGCTACACCTTC,TRBV9,TRBJ1-2,few,NA
CASSPSAPYGLFF,TGTGCCAGTAGTCCAAGCGCCCCTTACGGGCTGTTTTTT,TRBV19,TRBJ1-4,NA,NA
CAISDGSVEQYF,TGTGCCATCAGTGATGGTAGCGTCGAGCAGTACTTC,TRBV10-3,TRBJ2-7,NA,NA
CATSSQGYEQFF,TGTGCCACCAGTAGTCAGGGGTATGAGCAGTTCTTC,TRBV24-1,TRBJ2-1,NA,NA
CASSPLDRSVVRQYF,TGTGCCAGCAGTCCCCTCGACAGGTCCGTCGTCCGGCAGTACTTC,TRBV27,TRBJ2-7,NA,NA
CASSGPGGQGADTEAFF,TGTGCCAGCAGCGGCCCCGGGGGGCAGGGGGCGGACACTGAAGCTTTCTTT,TRBV21-1,TRBJ1-1,NA,NA
CASSSGGSPLHF,TGTGCCAGCAGCTCGGGAGGTTCACCCCTCCACTTT,TRBV5-6,TRBJ1-6,once,NA
CASSLARKGSTDTQYF,TGTGCCAGCAGCTTGGCCCGGAAGGGGAGCACAGATACGCAGTATTTT,TRBV5-4,TRBJ2-3,NA,NA
CAWSVPGDRGNTIYF,TGTGCCTGGAGTGTACCCGGGGACAGGGGGAACACCATATATTTT,TRBV30,TRBJ1-3,NA,TRBD1
CASRTGTGGNQPQHF,TGTGCCAGCAGGACCGGGACAGGGGGCAATCAGCCCCAGCATTTT,TRBV6-5,TRBJ1-5,NA,TRBD1
CASSLRASGTGTDTQYF,TGCGCCAGCAGCCTGAGGGCTAGCGGGACCGGCACAGATACGCAGTATTTT,TRBV5-1,TRBJ2-3,NA,TRBD2
CASSENSGTDEQYF,TGTGCCAGCTCAGAGAATAGCGGGACGGACGAGCAGTACTTC,TRBV18,TRBJ2-7,NA,TRBD2
CASAPTRGYNEQFF,TGTGCCAGCGCCCCGACTAGGGGTTACAATGAGCAGTTCTTC,TRBV7-3,TRBJ2-1,NA,NA
CASSPPSTGGRDTQYF,TGTGCCAGCTCACCACCATCGACAGGGGGCAGAGATACGCAGTATTTT,TRBV18,TRBJ2-3,NA,TRBD1
CASSPPSSSGNTIYF,TGTGCCAGCTCACCTCCCTCCTCCTCTGGAAACACCATATATTTT,TRBV18,TRBJ1-3,NA,NA
CASSFSGTRSTGELFF,TGTGCCAGCAGCTTTTCCGGGACTAGGAGCACCGGGGAGCTGTTTTTT,TRBV7-2,TRBJ2-2,few,TRBD2
CASSIDLYGGTYEQYF,TGTGCCAGTAGTATAGATCTATACGGCGGTACCTACGAGCAGTACTTC,TRBV19,TRBJ2-7,NA,NA
CASSHLQMTPRAGAFF,TGTGCCAGCTCACATCTCCAAATGACACCGCGAGCGGGAGCTTTCTTT,TRBV18,TRBJ1-1,NA,NA
CASSLNAYEQYF,TGTGCCAGCTCACTAAATGCCTACGAGCAGTACTTC,TRBV18,TRBJ2-7,NA,NA
CAWRSAGLAGVPNTQYF,TGTGCCTGGAGGTCCGCGGGACTAGCGGGAGTGCCGAATACGCAGTATTTT,TRBV30,TRBJ2-3,NA,TRBD2
CASIPGQGRTGELFF,TGTGCCAGCATTCCGGGACAGGGGCGCACCGGGGAGCTGTTTTTT,TRBV6-5,TRBJ2-2,once,TRBD1
CASSLSGGRASVETQYF,TGTGCCAGCAGCTTATCGGGCGGGAGGGCCAGCGTAGAGACCCAGTACTTC,TRBV11-2,TRBJ2-5,NA,TRBD2
CASSQTAGETQYF,TGTGCCAGCAGCCAAACAGCCGGAGAGACCCAGTACTTC,TRBV11-2,TRBJ2-5,NA,NA
CASSLWRHADTQYF,TGTGCCAGCAGTTTGTGGAGGCACGCAGATACGCAGTATTTT,TRBV28,TRBJ2-3,NA,NA
CATSGTSYTDTQYF,TGTGCCACCAGCGGGACTAGTTACACAGATACGCAGTATTTT,TRBV24-1,TRBJ2-3,few,TRBD2
CASSPRAGGNTEAFF,TGTGCCAGCAGCCCCCGGGCAGGGGGGAACACTGAAGCTTTCTTT,TRBV2,TRBJ1-1,NA,TRBD1
CASSGGTESYGYTF,TGTGCCAGCAGTGGGGGGACAGAAAGCTATGGCTACACCTTC,TRBV28,TRBJ1-2,NA,TRBD1
CASSLFPSGSTDTQYF,TGTGCCAGCAGCTTATTCCCTAGCGGTAGCACAGATACGCAGTATTTT,TRBV7-6,TRBJ2-3,NA,TRBD2
CASSHLSSGIYSYNEQFF,TGTGCCAGCAGCCATCTCTCTAGCGGGATATACTCCTACAATGAGCAGTTCTTC,TRBV13,TRBJ2-1,NA,TRBD2
CASSLGTGYGETQYF,TGCGCCAGCAGCTTGGGGACAGGGTATGGAGAGACCCAGTACTTC,TRBV5-1,TRBJ2-5,NA,TRBD1
CASSPRGQGQYEQYF,TGTGCCAGCTCACCGCGAGGACAGGGACAATACGAGCAGTACTTC,TRBV18,TRBJ2-7,NA,TRBD1
CASHPGQTFTDTQYF,TGTGCCAGCCATCCGGGACAGACGTTCACAGATACGCAGTATTTT,TRBV6-5,TRBJ2-3,once,TRBD1
CASRRQTSGRDEQYF,TGTGCCAGCCGAAGACAGACTAGCGGGAGGGACGAGCAGTACTTC,TRBV2,TRBJ2-7,NA,TRBD2
CASSHTGLAGLSSYEQYF,TGTGCCAGCAGCCATACGGGACTAGCGGGTCTAAGCTCCTACGAGCAGTACTTC,TRBV4-2,TRBJ2-7,NA,TRBD2
CASSPGQAGFGGPYNEQFF,TGCGCCAGCAGCCCTGGACAGGCCGGATTTGGCGGCCCCTACAATGAGCAGTTCTTC,TRBV5-1,TRBJ2-1,NA,TRBD1
CASSLELQGVYNSPLHF,TGTGCCAGCAGCTTAGAACTACAGGGGGTGTATAATTCACCCCTCCACTTT,TRBV7-2,TRBJ1-6,NA,TRBD1
CASSFYGDYGYTF,TGTGCCAGCAGCTTTTACGGAGACTATGGCTACACCTTC,TRBV5-6,TRBJ1-2,NA,NA
CSVSGPQTSGGSSYNEQFF,TGCAGCGTTTCCGGGCCTCAGACTAGCGGGGGTAGCTCCTACAATGAGCAGTTCTTC,TRBV29-1,TRBJ2-1,NA,TRBD2
CSAEWGASQHF,TGCAGCGCCGAGTGGGGCGCGTCCCAGCATTTT,TRBV29-1,TRBJ1-5,NA,NA
CASSPSGQTYEQYF,TGTGCCAGCAGCCCCTCGGGACAGACCTACGAGCAGTACTTC,TRBV11-2,TRBJ2-7,NA,TRBD1
CASSPSGTPYEQYF,TGTGCCAGCAGCCCATCCGGGACACCCTACGAGCAGTACTTC,TRBV7-3,TRBJ2-7,NA,NA
CASSPSSGSYNSPLHF,TGTGCCAGCAGCCCGTCCTCGGGATCCTATAATTCACCCCTCCACTTT,TRBV7-8,TRBJ1-6,NA,NA
CASSAIAGSYNEQFF,TGTGCCAGCAGCGCGATAGCGGGATCCTACAATGAGCAGTTCTTC,TRBV11-2,TRBJ2-1,NA,TRBD2
CASQARGDTQYF,TGTGCCAGCCAAGCCCGAGGAGATACGCAGTATTTT,TRBV12-3/TRBV12-4,TRBJ2-3,NA,NA
CATTGNGETQYF,TGTGCCACTACAGGGAACGGGGAGACCCAGTACTTC,TRBV19,TRBJ2-5,NA,NA
CASSVGTSLRYEQYF,TGTGCCAGCAGCGTAGGGACTAGCCTTCGCTACGAGCAGTACTTC,TRBV9,TRBJ2-7,NA,TRBD2
CASSEVNFRLSGRQYF,TGTGCCAGCAGCGAAGTTAATTTTAGACTTTCCGGTCGGCAGTACTTC,TRBV14,TRBJ2-7,NA,NA
CASSYSNGDEQYF,TGTGCCAGCAGTTACTCGAACGGGGACGAGCAGTACTTC,TRBV6-6,TRBJ2-7,NA,NA
CASSLLDGLSSYNSPLHF,TGTGCCAGCAGTTTACTTGACGGACTTAGCTCCTATAATTCACCCCTCCACTTT,TRBV28,TRBJ1-6,NA,NA
CASSLSGGPSDTEAFF,TGTGCCAGCAGTTTATCGGGGGGGCCGTCGGACACTGAAGCTTTCTTT,TRBV27,TRBJ1-1,NA,NA
CASSQDGWTSGRRSDTQYF,TGCGCCAGCAGCCAAGATGGGTGGACTAGCGGGAGGAGGTCAGATACGCAGTATTTT,TRBV4-1,TRBJ2-3,NA,TRBD2